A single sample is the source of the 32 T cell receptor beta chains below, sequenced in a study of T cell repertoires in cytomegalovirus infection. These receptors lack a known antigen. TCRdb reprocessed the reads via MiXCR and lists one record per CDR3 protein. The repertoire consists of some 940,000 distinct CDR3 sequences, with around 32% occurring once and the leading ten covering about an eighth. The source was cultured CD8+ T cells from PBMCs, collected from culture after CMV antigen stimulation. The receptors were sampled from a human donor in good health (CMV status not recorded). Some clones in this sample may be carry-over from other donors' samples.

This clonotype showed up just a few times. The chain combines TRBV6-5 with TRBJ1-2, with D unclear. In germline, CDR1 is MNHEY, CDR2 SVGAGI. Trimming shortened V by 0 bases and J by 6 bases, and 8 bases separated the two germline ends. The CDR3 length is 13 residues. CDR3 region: CASSYSEDHGYTF. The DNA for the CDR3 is TGTGCCAGCAGTTACTCGGAGGACCATGGCTACACCTTC.

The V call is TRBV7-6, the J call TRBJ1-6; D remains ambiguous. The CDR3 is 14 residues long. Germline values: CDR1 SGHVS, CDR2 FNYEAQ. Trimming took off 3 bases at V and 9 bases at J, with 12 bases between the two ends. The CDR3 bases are TGTGCCAGCAGCTTGTCTCTGTCGGGTTCACCCCTCCACTTT. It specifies CASSLSLSGSPLHF.

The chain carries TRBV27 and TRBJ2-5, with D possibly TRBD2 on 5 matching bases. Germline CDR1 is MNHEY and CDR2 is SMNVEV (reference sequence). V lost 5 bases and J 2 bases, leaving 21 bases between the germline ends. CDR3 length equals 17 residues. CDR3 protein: CASSLFPGLNRQETQYF. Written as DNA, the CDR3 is TGTGCCAGCAGTCTATTCCCTGGACTCAATCGACAAGAGACCCAGTACTTC.

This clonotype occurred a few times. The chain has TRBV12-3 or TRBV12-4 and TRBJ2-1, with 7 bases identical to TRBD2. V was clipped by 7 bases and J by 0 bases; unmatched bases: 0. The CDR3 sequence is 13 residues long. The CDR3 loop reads CASTGGSYNEQFF. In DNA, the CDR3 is TGTGCCAGCACGGGGGGCTCCTACAATGAGCAGTTCTTC.

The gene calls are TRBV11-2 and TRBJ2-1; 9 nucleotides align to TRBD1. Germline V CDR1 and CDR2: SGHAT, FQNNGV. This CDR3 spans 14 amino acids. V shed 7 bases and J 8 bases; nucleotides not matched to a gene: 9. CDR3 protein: CASTPGQGLDEQFF. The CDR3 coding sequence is TGTGCCAGCACCCCGGGACAGGGACTTGATGAGCAGTTCTTC.

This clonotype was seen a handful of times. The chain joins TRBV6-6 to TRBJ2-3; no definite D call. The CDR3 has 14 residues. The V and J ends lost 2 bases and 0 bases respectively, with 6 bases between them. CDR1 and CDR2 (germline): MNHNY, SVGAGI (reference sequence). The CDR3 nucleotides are TGTGCCAGCAGTTACCCGGAGAGCACAGATACGCAGTATTTT. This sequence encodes CASSYPESTDTQYF.

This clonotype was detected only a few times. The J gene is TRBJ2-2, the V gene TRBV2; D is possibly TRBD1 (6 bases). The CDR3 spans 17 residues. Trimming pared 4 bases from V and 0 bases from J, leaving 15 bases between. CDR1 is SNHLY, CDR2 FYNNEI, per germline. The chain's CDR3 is CASSGTVDQPNTGELFF. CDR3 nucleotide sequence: TGTGCCAGCAGTGGGACAGTAGACCAACCGAACACCGGGGAGCTGTTTTTT. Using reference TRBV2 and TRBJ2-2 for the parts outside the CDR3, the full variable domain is EPEVTQTPSHQVTQMGQEVILRCVPISNHLYFYWYRQILGQKVEFLVSFYNNEISEKSEIFDDQFSVERPDGSNFTLKIRSTKLEDSAMYFCASSGTVDQPNTGELFFGEGSRLTVL.

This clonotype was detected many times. For the CDR3, the DNA is TGTGCCAGCAGCCCCCCCAGGGCAAGAGGAACTGAAGCTTTCTTT. Translation: CASSPPRARGTEAFF. The chain recombines TRBV7-2 with TRBJ1-1; TRBD1 might be the D (5 bases). Germline lookup yields CDR1 SGHTA and CDR2 FQGNSA. V was pared by 5 bases and J by 5 bases, with 18 bases between. CDR3 size: 15 residues. The full variable domain, in which reference TRBV7-2 and TRBJ1-1 provide the parts outside the CDR3, is GAGVSQSPSNKVTEKGKDVELRCDPISGHTALYWYRQSLGQGLEFLIYFQGNSAPDKSGLPSDRFSAERTGGSVSTLTIQRTQQEDSAVYLCASSPPRARGTEAFFGQGTRLTVV.

CDR3 nucleotide sequence: TGTGCCAGTAGTATTTCTCCCTACCCGGGGCCTATGAACACTGAAGCTTTCTTT. Its translation: CASSISPYPGPMNTEAFF. The V and J genes are TRBV19 and TRBJ1-1; possible D gene TRBD1, 5 bases. The V gene's germline CDR1 is LNHDA and CDR2 SQIVND (reference sequence). This CDR3 contains 18 residues. Trimming removed 3 bases from V and 0 bases from J, with 20 bases in between.

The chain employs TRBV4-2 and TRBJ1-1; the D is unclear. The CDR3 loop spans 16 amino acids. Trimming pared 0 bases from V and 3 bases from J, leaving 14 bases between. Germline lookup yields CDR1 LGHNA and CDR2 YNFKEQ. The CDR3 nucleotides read TGTGCCAGCAGCCAAGATAGGGCAGAGAGATACACTGAAGCTTTCTTT. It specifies CASSQDRAERYTEAFF.

CDR3 sequence: CASRVLGANVLTF. CDR3 in DNA: TGTGCCAGCAGGGTCTTGGGGGCCAACGTCCTGACTTTC. J is TRBJ2-6 and V is TRBV12-3 or TRBV12-4, with unresolved D. V was cut by 6 bases and J by 4 bases, with 7 bases left in between. The CDR3 sequence is 13 residues long.

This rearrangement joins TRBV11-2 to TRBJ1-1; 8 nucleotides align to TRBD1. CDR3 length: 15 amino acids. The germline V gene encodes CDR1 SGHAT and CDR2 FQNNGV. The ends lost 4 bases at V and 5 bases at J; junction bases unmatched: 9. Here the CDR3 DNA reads TGTGCCAGCAGCTCCAGGGGGCTGGAACTTACTGAAGCTTTCTTT. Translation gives CASSSRGLELTEAFF.

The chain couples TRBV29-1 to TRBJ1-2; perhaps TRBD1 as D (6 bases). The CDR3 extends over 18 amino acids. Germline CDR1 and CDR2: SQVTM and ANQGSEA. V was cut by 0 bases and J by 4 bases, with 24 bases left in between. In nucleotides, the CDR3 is TGCAGCGTTGAAGATCGAACAGGGAGGCTTTATGGTATCTATGGCTACACCTTC. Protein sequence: CSVEDRTGRLYGIYGYTF.

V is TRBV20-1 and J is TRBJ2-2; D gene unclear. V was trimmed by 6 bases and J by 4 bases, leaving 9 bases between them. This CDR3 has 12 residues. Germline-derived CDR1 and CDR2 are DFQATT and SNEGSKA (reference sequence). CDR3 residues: CSATDPTGELFF. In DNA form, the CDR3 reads TGCAGTGCCACCGATCCCACCGGGGAGCTGTTTTTT.

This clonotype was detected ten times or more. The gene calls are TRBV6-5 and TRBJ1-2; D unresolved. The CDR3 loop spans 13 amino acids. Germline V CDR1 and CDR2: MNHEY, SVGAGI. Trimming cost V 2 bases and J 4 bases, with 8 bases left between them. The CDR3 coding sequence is TGTGCCAGCAGTTACGGTGACTCCTATGGCTACACCTTC. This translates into CASSYGDSYGYTF.

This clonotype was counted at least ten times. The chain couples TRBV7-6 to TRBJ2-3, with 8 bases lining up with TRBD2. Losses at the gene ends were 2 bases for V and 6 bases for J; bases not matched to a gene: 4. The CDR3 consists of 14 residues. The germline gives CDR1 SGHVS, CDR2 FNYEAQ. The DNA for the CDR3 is TGTGCCAGCAGCTTAAGCGGGGGCAGGGATACGCAGTATTTT. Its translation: CASSLSGGRDTQYF.

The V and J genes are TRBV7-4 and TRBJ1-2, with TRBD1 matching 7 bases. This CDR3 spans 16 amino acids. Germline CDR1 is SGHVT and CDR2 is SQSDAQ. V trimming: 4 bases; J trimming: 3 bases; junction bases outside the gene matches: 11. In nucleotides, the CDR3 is TGTGCCAGCAGCTCTACCGAGACAGGGAAGTACTATGGCTACACCTTC. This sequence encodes CASSSTETGKYYGYTF.

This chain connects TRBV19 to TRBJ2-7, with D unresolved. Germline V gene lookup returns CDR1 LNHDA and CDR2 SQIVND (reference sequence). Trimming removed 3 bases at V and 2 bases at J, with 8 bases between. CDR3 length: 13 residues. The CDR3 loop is CASSISGTYEQYF. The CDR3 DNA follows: TGTGCCAGTAGTATTTCTGGGACCTACGAGCAGTACTTC.

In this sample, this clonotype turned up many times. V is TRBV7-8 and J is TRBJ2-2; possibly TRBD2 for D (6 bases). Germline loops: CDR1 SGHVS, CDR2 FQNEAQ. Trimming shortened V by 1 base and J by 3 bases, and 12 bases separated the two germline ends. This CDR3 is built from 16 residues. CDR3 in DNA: TGTGCCAGCAGCTTAGTCGGAGGGGTATACACCGGGGAGCTGTTTTTT. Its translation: CASSLVGGVYTGELFF.

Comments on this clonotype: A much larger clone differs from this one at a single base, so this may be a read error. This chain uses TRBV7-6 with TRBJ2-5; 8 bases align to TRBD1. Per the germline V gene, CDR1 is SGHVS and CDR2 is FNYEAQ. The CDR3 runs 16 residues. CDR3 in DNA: TGTGCCAGCACCTTAGGGACTTGGACAGGGCGGGAGACCCAGTACTTC. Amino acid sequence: CASTLGTWTGRETQYF. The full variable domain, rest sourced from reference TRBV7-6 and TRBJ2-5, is GAGVSQSPRYKVTKRGQDVALRCDPISGHVSLYWYRQALGQGPEFLTYFNYEAQQDKSGLPNDRFSAERPEGSISTLTIQRTEQRDSAMYRCASTLGTWTGRETQYFGPGTRLLVL.

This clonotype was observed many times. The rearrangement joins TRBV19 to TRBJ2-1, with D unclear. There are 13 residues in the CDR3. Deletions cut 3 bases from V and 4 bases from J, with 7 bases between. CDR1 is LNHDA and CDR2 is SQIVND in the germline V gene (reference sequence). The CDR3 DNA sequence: TGTGCCAGTAGTATCGACAAGTACAATGAGCAGTTCTTC. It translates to CASSIDKYNEQFF.

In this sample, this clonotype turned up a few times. CDR3 in amino acids: CATLSGYGYTF. The CDR3 DNA reads as TGTGCCACCTTGAGCGGCTATGGCTACACCTTC. V gene TRBV19 combines with J gene TRBJ1-2; D not certain. Germline values: CDR1 LNHDA, CDR2 SQIVND (reference sequence). Trimming took off 10 bases at V and 4 bases at J, with 10 bases between the two ends. This CDR3 has 11 residues.

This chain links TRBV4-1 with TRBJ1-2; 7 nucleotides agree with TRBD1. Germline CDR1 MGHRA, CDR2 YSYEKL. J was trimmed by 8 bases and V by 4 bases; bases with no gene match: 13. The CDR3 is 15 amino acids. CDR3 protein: CASSLTLDRAGGYTF. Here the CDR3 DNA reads TGCGCCAGCAGCCTAACCCTCGACAGGGCGGGCGGCTACACCTTC.

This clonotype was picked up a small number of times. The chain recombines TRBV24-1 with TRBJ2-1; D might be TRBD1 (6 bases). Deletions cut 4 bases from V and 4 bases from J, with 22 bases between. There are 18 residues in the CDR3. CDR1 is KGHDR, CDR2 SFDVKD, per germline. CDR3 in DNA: TGTGCCACCAGTGACCACGGCGGACAGCGGCCCTCTTACAATGAGCAGTTCTTC. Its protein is CATSDHGGQRPSYNEQFF.

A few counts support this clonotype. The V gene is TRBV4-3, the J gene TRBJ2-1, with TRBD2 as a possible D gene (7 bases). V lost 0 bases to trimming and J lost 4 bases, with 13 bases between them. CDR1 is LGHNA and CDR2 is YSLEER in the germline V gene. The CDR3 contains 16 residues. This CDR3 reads CASSQEGGGLYNEQFF. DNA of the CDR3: TGCGCCAGCAGCCAAGAAGGGGGGGGGCTGTACAATGAGCAGTTCTTC.

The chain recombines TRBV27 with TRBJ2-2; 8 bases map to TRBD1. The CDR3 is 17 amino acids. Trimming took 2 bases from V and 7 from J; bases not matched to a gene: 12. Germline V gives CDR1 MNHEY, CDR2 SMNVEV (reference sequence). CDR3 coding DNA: TGTGCCAGCAGTTTAGGGGGGTGGGGACAGGCGGACGGGGAGCTGTTTTTT. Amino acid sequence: CASSLGGWGQADGELFF.

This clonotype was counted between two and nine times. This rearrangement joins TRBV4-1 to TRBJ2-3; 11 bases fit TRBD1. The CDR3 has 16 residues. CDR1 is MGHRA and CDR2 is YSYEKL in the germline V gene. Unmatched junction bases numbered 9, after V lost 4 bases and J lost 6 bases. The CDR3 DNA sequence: TGCGCCAGCAGCCCCCTGGGACAGGGGGGGGTTGATACGCAGTATTTT. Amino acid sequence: CASSPLGQGGVDTQYF.

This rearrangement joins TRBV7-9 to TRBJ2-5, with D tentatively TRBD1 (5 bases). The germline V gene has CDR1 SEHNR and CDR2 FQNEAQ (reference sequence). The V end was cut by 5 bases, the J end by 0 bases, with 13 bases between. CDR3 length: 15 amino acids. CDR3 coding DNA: TGTGCCAGCAGCCGCAGGGAACAGAACCAAGAGACCCAGTACTTC. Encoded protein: CASSRREQNQETQYF.

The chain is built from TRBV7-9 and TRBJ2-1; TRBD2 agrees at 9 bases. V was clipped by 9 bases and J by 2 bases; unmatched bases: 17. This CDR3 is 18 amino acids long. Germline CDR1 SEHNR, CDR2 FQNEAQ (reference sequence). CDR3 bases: TGTGCCAGTAGCCCCGATGGGTATAGCGGGGGCCCCTACAATGAGCAGTTCTTC. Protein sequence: CASSPDGYSGGPYNEQFF.

Here the CDR3 reads CASSKGGQGYEQYF. The CDR3 DNA follows: TGCGCCAGCAGTAAGGGTGGGCAAGGCTACGAGCAGTACTTC. This chain uses TRBV10-1 with TRBJ2-7; D is ambiguous. Germline CDR1 WNHNN, CDR2 SYGVQD (reference sequence). CDR3 length: 14 residues. Between the trimmed V and J ends, which lost 5 bases and 3 bases, there was a span of 14 bases.

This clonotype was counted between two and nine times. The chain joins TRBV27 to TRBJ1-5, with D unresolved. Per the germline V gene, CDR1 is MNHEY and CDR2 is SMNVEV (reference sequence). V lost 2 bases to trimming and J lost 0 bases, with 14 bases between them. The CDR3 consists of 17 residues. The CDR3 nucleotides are TGTGCCAGCAGTTTAGTAGAGCCGGGTTATAGCAATCAGCCCCAGCATTTT. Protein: CASSLVEPGYSNQPQHF.

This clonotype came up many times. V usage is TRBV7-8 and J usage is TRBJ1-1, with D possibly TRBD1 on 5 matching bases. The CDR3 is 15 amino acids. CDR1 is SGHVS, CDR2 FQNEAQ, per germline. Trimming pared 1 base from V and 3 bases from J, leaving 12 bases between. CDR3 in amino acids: CASSLVARAHTEAFF. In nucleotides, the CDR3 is TGTGCCAGCAGCTTAGTCGCCAGGGCGCACACTGAAGCTTTCTTT.